The TCR beta chain described here comes from a study of TIL therapy for anti-PD-1-resistant metastatic lung cancer. About the research overall: Tumors had a median PD-L1 proportion score of 5% to 6.5%. Most patients had lung adenocarcinoma. Broader study findings: Patients were highly selected, enriched for treatment-naive, never-smoker and oncogene-addicted cases.

CDR3 length equals 14 residues. The germline gives CDR1 SGHRS, CDR2 YFSETQ. The germline V and J ends were trimmed by 4 bases and 0 bases, with 9 bases remaining between them. The libraries were made with immunoSEQ v3. TCRdb's copy holds only in-frame clones and misses some; the assay was immunoSEQ multiplex PCR. The table lists 10,000 to 12,000 clones, 50% to 70% of them singletons, with around an eighth in the top ten. Time point: pre-treatment sample, taken before nivolumab and TIL therapy. The tumor samples were excised metastases, mostly pleural nodules or supraclavicular lymph nodes. Note on this clone: The antigen is unknown.

This receptor was identified in a person aged 25 to 80 with non-small cell lung cancer. The starting material was tumor tissue, obtained at baseline. The chain couples TRBV5-1 to TRBJ2-3; D is tentatively TRBD1 or TRBD2 (6 bases each). The CDR3 loop is CASSPGASTDTQYF. CDR3 DNA: TGCGCCAGCAGCCCGGGGGCTAGCACAGATACGCAGTATTTT.